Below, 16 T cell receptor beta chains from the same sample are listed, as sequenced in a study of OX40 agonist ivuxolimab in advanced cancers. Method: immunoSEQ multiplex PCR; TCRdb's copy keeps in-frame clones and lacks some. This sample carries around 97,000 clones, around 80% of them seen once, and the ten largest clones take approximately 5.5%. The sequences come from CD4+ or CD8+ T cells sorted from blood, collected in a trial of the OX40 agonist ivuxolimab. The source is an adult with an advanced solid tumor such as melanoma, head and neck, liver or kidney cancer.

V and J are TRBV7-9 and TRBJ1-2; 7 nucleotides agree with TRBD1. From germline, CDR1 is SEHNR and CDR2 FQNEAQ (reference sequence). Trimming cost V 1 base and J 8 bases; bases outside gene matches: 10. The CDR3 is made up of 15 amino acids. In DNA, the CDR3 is TGTGCCAGCAGCTTAGGGGGGACAGCTCAGCGGGGCTACACCTTC. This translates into CASSLGGTAQRGYTF.

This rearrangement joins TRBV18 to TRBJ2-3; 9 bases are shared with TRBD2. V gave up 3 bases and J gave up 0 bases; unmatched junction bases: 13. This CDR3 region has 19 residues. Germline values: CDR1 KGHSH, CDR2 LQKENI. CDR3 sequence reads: CASSPRNPSGATSTDTQYF. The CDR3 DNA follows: TGTGCCAGCTCACCTCGAAACCCTAGCGGGGCTACTAGCACAGATACGCAGTATTTT.

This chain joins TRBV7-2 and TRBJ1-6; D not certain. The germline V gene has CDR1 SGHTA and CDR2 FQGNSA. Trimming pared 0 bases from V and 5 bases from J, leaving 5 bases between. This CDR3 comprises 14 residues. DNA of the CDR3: TGTGCCAGCAGCTTAGCCGGGAATAATTCACCCCTCCACTTT. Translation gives CASSLAGNNSPLHF.

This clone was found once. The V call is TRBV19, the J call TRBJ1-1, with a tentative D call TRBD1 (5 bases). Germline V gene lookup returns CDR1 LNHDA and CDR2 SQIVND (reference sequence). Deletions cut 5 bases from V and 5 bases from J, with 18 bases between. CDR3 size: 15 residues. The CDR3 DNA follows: TGTGCCAGTAGTTCACAGGTTTTTGCAAAGACTGAAGCTTTCTTT. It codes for CASSSQVFAKTEAFF.

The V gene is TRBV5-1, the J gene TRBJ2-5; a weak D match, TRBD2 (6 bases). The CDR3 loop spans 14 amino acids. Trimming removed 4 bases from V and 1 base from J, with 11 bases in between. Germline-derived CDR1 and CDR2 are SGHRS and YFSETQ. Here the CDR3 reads CASSVSGFQETQYF. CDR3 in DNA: TGCGCCAGCAGCGTTAGCGGTTTCCAAGAGACCCAGTACTTC.

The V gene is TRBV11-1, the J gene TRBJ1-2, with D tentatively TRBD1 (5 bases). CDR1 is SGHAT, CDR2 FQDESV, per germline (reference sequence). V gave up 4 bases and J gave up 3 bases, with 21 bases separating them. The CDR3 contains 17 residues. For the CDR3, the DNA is TGTGCCAGCAGCTCTCTACTCGAAAGGCAGGGAGACTATGGCTACACCTTC. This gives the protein CASSSLLERQGDYGYTF.

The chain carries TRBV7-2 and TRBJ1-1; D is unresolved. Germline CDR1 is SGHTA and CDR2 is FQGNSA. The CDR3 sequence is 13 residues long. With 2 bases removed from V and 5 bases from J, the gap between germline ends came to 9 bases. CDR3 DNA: TGTGCCAGCAGCTTAATAGGGTGGACTGAAGCTTTCTTT. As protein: CASSLIGWTEAFF.

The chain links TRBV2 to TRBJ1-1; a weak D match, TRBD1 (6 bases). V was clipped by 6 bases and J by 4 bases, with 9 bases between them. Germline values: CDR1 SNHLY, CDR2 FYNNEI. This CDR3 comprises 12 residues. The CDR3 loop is CASSKTGTEAFF. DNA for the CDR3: TGTGCCAGCAGCAAGACAGGCACTGAAGCTTTCTTT. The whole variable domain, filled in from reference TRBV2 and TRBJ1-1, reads EPEVTQTPSHQVTQMGQEVILRCVPISNHLYFYWYRQILGQKVEFLVSFYNNEISEKSEIFDDQFSVERPDGSNFTLKIRSTKLEDSAMYFCASSKTGTEAFFGQGTRLTVV.

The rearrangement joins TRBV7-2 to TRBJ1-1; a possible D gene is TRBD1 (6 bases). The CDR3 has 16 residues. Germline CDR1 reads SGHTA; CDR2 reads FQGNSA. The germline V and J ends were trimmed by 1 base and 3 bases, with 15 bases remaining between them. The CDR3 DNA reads TGTGCCAGCAGCTTAGAACCTATAGGGACATACACTGAAGCTTTCTTT. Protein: CASSLEPIGTYTEAFF.

The CDR3 coding sequence is TGTGCCAGCAGTGAAACCCCAGGGTCAGACACCGGGGAGCTGTTTTTT. Amino acids: CASSETPGSDTGELFF. The chain combines TRBV6-1 with TRBJ2-2; tentatively, D is TRBD1 (5 bases). The germline V gene has CDR1 MNHNS and CDR2 SASEGT. This CDR3 has 16 residues. Trimming removed 2 bases at V and 3 bases at J, with 13 bases between.

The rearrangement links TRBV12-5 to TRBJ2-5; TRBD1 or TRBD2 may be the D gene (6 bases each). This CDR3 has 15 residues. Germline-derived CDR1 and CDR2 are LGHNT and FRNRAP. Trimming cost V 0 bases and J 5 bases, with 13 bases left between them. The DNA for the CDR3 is TGTGCTAGTGGTTTGGTATTGGGGGGCGCGGAGACCCAGTACTTC. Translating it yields CASGLVLGGAETQYF.

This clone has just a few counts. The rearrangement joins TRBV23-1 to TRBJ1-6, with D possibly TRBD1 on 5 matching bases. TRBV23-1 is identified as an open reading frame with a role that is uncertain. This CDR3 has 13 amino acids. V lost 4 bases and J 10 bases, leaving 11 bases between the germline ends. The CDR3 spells CASSRMGGSPLHF. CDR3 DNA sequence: TGCGCCAGCAGTCGTATGGGGGGATCACCCCTCCACTTT.

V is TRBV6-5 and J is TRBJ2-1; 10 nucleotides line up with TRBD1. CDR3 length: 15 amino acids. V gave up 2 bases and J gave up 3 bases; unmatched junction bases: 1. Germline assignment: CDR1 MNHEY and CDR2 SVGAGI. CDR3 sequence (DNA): TGTGCCAGCAGTTACGACAGGGGGCTCTACAATGAGCAGTTCTTC. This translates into CASSYDRGLYNEQFF.

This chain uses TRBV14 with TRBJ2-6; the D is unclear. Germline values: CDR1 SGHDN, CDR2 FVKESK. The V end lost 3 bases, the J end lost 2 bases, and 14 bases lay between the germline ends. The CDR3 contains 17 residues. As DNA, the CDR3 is TGTGCCAGCAGCCATGGGCTCGAAACACCTGGGGCCAACGTCCTGACTTTC. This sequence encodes CASSHGLETPGANVLTF.

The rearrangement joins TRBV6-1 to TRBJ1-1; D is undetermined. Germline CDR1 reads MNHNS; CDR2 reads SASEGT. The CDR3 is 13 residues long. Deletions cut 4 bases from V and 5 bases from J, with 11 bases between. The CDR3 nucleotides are TGTGCCAGCAGTGTAGGGCGGCAGACTGAAGCTTTCTTT. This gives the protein CASSVGRQTEAFF.

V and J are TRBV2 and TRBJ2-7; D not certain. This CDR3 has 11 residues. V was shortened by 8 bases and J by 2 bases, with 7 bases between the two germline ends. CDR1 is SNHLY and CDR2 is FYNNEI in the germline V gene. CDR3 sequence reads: CASGQAYEQYF. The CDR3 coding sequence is TGTGCCAGCGGGCAGGCCTACGAGCAGTACTTC.